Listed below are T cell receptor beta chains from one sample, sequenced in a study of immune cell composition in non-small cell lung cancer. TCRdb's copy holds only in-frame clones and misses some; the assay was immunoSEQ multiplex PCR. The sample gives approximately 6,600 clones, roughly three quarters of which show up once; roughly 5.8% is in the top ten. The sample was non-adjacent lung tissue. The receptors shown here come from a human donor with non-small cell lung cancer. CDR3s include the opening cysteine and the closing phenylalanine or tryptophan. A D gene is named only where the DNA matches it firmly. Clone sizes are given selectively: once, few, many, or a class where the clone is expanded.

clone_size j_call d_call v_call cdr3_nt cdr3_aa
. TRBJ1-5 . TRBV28 TGTGCCAGCAGCCCCATGGGGTCGGGACAGCCCCAGCATTTT CASSPMGSGQPQHF
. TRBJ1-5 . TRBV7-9 TGTGCCAGCAGCCCGCAGGGTTATATGAATCAGCCCCAGCATTTT CASSPQGYMNQPQHF
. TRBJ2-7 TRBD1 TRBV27 TGTGCCAGCAGTTTAACAGGGGCCGAGCAGTACTTC CASSLTGAEQYF
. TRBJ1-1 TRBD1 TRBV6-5 TGTGCCAGCAGCCGACAGGGGAACACTGAAGCTTTCTTT CASSRQGNTEAFF
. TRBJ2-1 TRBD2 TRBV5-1 TGCGCCAGCAGCCTCGTGGGACTAGATTACAATGAGCAGTTCTTC CASSLVGLDYNEQFF
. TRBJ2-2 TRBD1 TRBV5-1 TGCGCCAGCAGCCCCTCCGGACAGGGGCAAGGCACCGGGGAGCTGTTTTTT CASSPSGQGQGTGELFF
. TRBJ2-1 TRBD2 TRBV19 TGTGCCAGTAGTATGGCCGGGACTAGCGGGGACAATGAGCAGTTCTTC CASSMAGTSGDNEQFF
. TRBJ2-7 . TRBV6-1 TGTGCCCAGGAAGCGGGTCCAGGCTACGAGCAGTACTTC CAQEAGPGYEQYF
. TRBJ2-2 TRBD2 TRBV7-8 TGTGCCAGCAGCTTCAGGACTAGCGGGAGAAGTACCGGGGAGCTGTTTTTT CASSFRTSGRSTGELFF
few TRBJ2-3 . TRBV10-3 TGTGCCATCAGAGGGGGGGCCACAGATACGCAGTATTTT CAIRGGATDTQYF
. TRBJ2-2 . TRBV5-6 TGTGCCAGCAGCAAAACAGGGTCCACCGGGGAGCTGTTTTTT CASSKTGSTGELFF
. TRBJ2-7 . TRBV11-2 TGTGCCAGCAGCTTAGATCGGGAACAGTACTTC CASSLDREQYF
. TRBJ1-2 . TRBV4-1 TGCGCCAGCAGCCATGGGGGGGGTACTCGGGGCTACACCTTC CASSHGGGTRGYTF
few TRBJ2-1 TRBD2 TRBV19 TGTGCCAGTAGGATACTAGCGGGGTATAGAGGTGACAATGAGCAGTTCTTC CASRILAGYRGDNEQFF
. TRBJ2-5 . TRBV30 TGTGCCTGCGGACAGACTGTAAAAGAGACCCAGTACTTC CACGQTVKETQYF
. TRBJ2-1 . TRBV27 TGTGCCAGCAGTTTACTGGGGGTATCGCTAGCGAATGAGCAGTTCTTC CASSLLGVSLANEQFF
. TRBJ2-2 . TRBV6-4 TGTGCCAGCAGCCAGGACAGCCACACCGGGGAGCTGTTTTTT CASSQDSHTGELFF
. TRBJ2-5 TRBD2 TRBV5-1 TGCGCCAGCAGCTTCGGACTAGCGGGGGGGTCCGAGACCCAGTACTTC CASSFGLAGGSETQYF
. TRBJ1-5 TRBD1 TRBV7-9 TGTGCCAGCAGCTTTAGTCAGGGGGCATATCAGCCCCAGCATTTT CASSFSQGAYQPQHF
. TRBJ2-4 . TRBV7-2 TGTGCCAGCAGCATCCCAGTTTTAGCCAAAAACATTCAGTACTTC CASSIPVLAKNIQYF
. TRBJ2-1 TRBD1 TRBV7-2 TGTGCCAGCAGCCCTGACAGGGGTATAAATGAGCAGTTCTTC CASSPDRGINEQFF
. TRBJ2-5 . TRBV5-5 TGTGCCAGCAGCTTAGTAGCACAGGCCGAAGAGACCCAGTACTTC CASSLVAQAEETQYF
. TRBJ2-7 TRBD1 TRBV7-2 TGTGCCAGCAGCTTACCGGGACAGCTCTCCTACGAGCAGTACTTC CASSLPGQLSYEQYF
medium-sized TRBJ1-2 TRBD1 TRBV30 TGTGCCTGGAGTGTAGGACAGGTCACTAACTATGGCTACACCTTC CAWSVGQVTNYGYTF
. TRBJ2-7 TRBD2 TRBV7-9 TGTGCCAGCAGCTCTCGGGGCGGGACTAGTATCCCTCCGTACTTC CASSSRGGTSIPPYF
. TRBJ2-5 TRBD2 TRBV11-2 TGTGCCAGCAGCGCCGGACTAGCCGAGACCCAGTACTTC CASSAGLAETQYF
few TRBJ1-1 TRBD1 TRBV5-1 TGCGCCAGCAGCCAGGACAGGTTTGAAGCTTTCTTT CASSQDRFEAFF
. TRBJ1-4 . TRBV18 TGTGCCAGCTCCCCCAGACAGGAGGTAGATGAAAAACTGTTTTTT CASSPRQEVDEKLFF
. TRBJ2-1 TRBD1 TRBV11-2 TGTGCCAGCAGCAAAAGGGACAGGAACTACAATGAGCAGTTCTTC CASSKRDRNYNEQFF
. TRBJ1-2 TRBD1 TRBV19 TGTGCCAGTAGTATGGGCAGGGGGCAAAGCTATGGCTACACCTTC CASSMGRGQSYGYTF
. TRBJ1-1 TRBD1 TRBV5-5 TGTGCCAGCACCATTACAGGGGGCACTGAAGCTTTCTTT CASTITGGTEAFF
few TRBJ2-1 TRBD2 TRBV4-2 TGTGCCAGCAGCCAAGGGTCGGGGGGGGACAATGAGCAGTTCTTC CASSQGSGGDNEQFF
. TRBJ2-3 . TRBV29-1 TGCAGCGCTGAAGAACCCAGCGGCACAGATACGCAGTATTTT CSAEEPSGTDTQYF
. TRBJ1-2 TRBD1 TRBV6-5 TGTGCCAGCAGCCGTACAGGGGCCTATGGCTACACCTTC CASSRTGAYGYTF
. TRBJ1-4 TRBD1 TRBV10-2 TGCGCCAGCAGGGAGGACAGGGAAGGTGAAAAACTGTTTTTT CASREDREGEKLFF
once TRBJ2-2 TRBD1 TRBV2 TGTGCCAGCAGCGTACAGGGGACCGGGGAGCTGTTTTTT CASSVQGTGELFF
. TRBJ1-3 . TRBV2 TGTGCCAGCAGGGCCGGGACTGCAGCAAACACCATATATTTT CASRAGTAANTIYF
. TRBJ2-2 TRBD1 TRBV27 TGTGCCAGCAGTCCCCGTCCGACAGGGCACGGGGAGCTGTTTTTT CASSPRPTGHGELFF
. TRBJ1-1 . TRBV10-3 TGTGCCATCAGTGAAGAAGCTTTGAGTACTGAAGCTTTCTTT CAISEEALSTEAFF
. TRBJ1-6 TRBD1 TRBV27 TGTGCCAGCAGGACGACAGGGATAGGGTCACCCCTCCACTTT CASRTTGIGSPLHF